A selection of T cell receptor beta chains follows, all from one sample in a study of blood T cell repertoires in COVID-19. Repertoires were generated with immunoSEQ multiplex PCR, while TCRdb's copy carries only in-frame clones and drops some. The sample lists 140,000 to 150,000 clones, about 88% occurring once. The sequenced sample consisted of peripheral blood. The receptors stem from a human donor with COVID-19, enrolled during active disease. The donor label of this sample is uncertain. Both conserved end residues are part of each CDR3. A D gene is named only where the DNA matches it firmly. Size tells how often a clone was seen (once, few, many) or the class of an expanded clone, and some rows leave it out.

clone_size	d_call	v_call	j_call	cdr3_nt	cdr3_aa
few	TRBD1	TRBV6-5	TRBJ1-2	TGTGCCAGCAGTTACCAACGGACAGGGGGCGGCTATGGCTACACCTTC	CASSYQRTGGGYGYTF
.	.	TRBV11-3	TRBJ1-1	TGTGCCAGCAGCTTAGGGGCTGCAGGGGCAGATGCTTTCTTT	CASSLGAAGADAFF
.	TRBD1	TRBV19	TRBJ1-5	TGTGCCAGTAGATTAACAGGGGGCGCGGGTCAGCCCCAGCATTTT	CASRLTGGAGQPQHF
.	TRBD2	TRBV6-4	TRBJ2-2	TGTGCCAGCAGTGACAGGGCGAGCGGGGTTGACACCGGGGAGCTGTTTTTT	CASSDRASGVDTGELFF
.	.	TRBV11-2	TRBJ2-1	TGTGCCAGCAGCCCATCCTACAATGAGCAGTTCTTC	CASSPSYNEQFF
.	.	TRBV28	TRBJ1-2	TGTGCCAGCAGTTCGGATGGCTACACCTTC	CASSSDGYTF
once	.	TRBV6-5	TRBJ1-1	TGTGCCAGCAGCCCGGGGGGGAACACTGAAGCTTTCTTT	CASSPGGNTEAFF
.	.	TRBV6-1	TRBJ2-3	TGTGCCAGCAGTGAAGATTTGGTCAGGGTGACGCAGTATTTT	CASSEDLVRVTQYF
once	.	TRBV7-9	TRBJ1-6	TGTGCCAGCAGCTTAGGGCCATCACCCCTCCACTTT	CASSLGPSPLHF
.	TRBD2	TRBV27	TRBJ2-1	TGTGCCAGCAGTTCCAAGGGACTAGCGGGGGGGCAAAGTTCCTACAATGAGCAGTTCTTC	CASSSKGLAGGQSSYNEQFF
.	.	TRBV3-1/TRBV3-2	TRBJ2-7	TGTGCCAGCAGCCGAACAGGGCGAGAGCAGTACTTC	CASSRTGREQYF
.	TRBD2	TRBV2	TRBJ2-3	TGTGCCAGCAGTAAACGGGGGGGCAGCACAGATACGCAGTATTTT	CASSKRGGSTDTQYF
.	.	TRBV27	TRBJ1-1	TGTGCCAGCAGTTTGGTCAGGGAATACACTGAAGCTTTCTTT	CASSLVREYTEAFF
.	TRBD1	TRBV18	TRBJ1-5	TGTGCCAGCTCACCCACGGGACAGGGAGTTGGGGCCCAGCATTTT	CASSPTGQGVGAQHF
.	.	TRBV6-5	TRBJ1-2	TGTGCCAGCAGTCCGACAGTGCCTGAGAGGGGCTACACCTTC	CASSPTVPERGYTF
.	TRBD1	TRBV11-2	TRBJ2-5	TGTGCCAGCAGCTGGAGGACAGGCCTTCAAGAGACCCAGTACTTC	CASSWRTGLQETQYF
.	.	TRBV9	TRBJ1-1	TGTGCCAGCAGCGTAGTATCCGACACTGAAGCTTTCTTT	CASSVVSDTEAFF
.	.	TRBV20-1	TRBJ2-7	TGCAGTGCTAGTAAGACGGCTACTACCTACGAGCAGTACTTC	CSASKTATTYEQYF
.	TRBD1	TRBV11-2	TRBJ1-2	TGTGCCAGCAGCTTAGATAGTTGGGGACAGGGATACTATGGCTACACCTTC	CASSLDSWGQGYYGYTF
.	TRBD1	TRBV5-1	TRBJ1-4	TGCGCCAGCAGCTCCGGGACAGGGAATGAAAAACTGTTTTTT	CASSSGTGNEKLFF
once	TRBD1	TRBV7-8	TRBJ2-7	TGTGCCAGCAGCAAGACAGGGGGGACCTACGAGCAGTACTTC	CASSKTGGTYEQYF
.	.	TRBV29-1	TRBJ2-1	TGCAGCACAGGACAGCTCACCTACAATGAGCAGTTCTTC	CSTGQLTYNEQFF
.	.	TRBV6-1	TRBJ2-3	TGTGCCAGCACCCCTCCAACGGGCACAGATACGCAGTATTTT	CASTPPTGTDTQYF
.	TRBD2	TRBV6-5	TRBJ2-1	TGTGCCAGCAGTCCAGTGGGACTAGCGGGAGATGAGCAGTTCTTC	CASSPVGLAGDEQFF
.	TRBD1	TRBV10-3	TRBJ2-3	TGTGCCATCACCCCGGACAGGAGATTCACAGATACGCAGTATTTT	CAITPDRRFTDTQYF
.	.	TRBV2	TRBJ1-4	TGTGCCACCGCCAAAATGGGACACGTAAATGAAAAACTGTTTTTT	CATAKMGHVNEKLFF
few	.	TRBV6-5	TRBJ1-3	TGTGCCAGCAGTTACGGGCAGGTTGGAAACACCATATATTTT	CASSYGQVGNTIYF
.	TRBD1	TRBV7-3	TRBJ2-1	TGTGCCAGCAGCTTACCAGGACAGGGTAGGATGGGTGAGCAGTTCTTC	CASSLPGQGRMGEQFF
.	TRBD2	TRBV15	TRBJ2-1	TGTGCCACCAGCAGAGTGGCGGGAGCGGAGCAGTTCTTC	CATSRVAGAEQFF
.	.	TRBV19	TRBJ1-5	TGTGCCAGTAGGGGGACATTTCCGAATCAGCCCCAGCATTTT	CASRGTFPNQPQHF
.	TRBD1	TRBV7-9	TRBJ1-5	TGTGCCAGCAGCCCTAGTGGGACAGGGACCAATCAGCCCCAGCATTTT	CASSPSGTGTNQPQHF
.	TRBD1	TRBV11-1	TRBJ2-3	TGTGCCAGCAGTTCTGGACAGGGGGCGTTCGCAGATACGCAGTATTTT	CASSSGQGAFADTQYF
.	TRBD1	TRBV2	TRBJ1-6	TGTGCCAGCCAGAAAGGGGGCCGGGCAGATAATTCACCCCTCCACTTT	CASQKGGRADNSPLHF
.	TRBD1	TRBV7-8	TRBJ1-6	TGTGCCAGCAGCTTGACCCCGACCGGGACAGGGGGTTCACCCCTCCACTTT	CASSLTPTGTGGSPLHF
.	TRBD1	TRBV23-1	TRBJ2-2	TGCGCCAGCAGTCAATCAGGGACAGCCCGAGAACCGACTACCGGGGAGCTGTTTTTT	CASSQSGTAREPTTGELFF
.	TRBD1	TRBV7-9	TRBJ1-4	TGTGCCAGCAGCTTAGTTTCCGTGGGACAGGGGCAGGAAAAACTGTTTTTT	CASSLVSVGQGQEKLFF
few	TRBD1	TRBV5-1	TRBJ1-4	TGCGCCAGCAGCTCGTCTGGCGGGACAGGATACGCAACTAATGAAAAACTGTTTTTT	CASSSSGGTGYATNEKLFF
.	TRBD1	TRBV7-3	TRBJ1-3	TGTGCCAGCAGCCCGACCGGGACAGGATTCTCTGGAAACACCATATATTTT	CASSPTGTGFSGNTIYF
.	TRBD1	TRBV30	TRBJ2-7	TGTGCCTGGAGGGGAGCAGGGGGTGCCCACGAGCAGTACTTC	CAWRGAGGAHEQYF
.	TRBD1	TRBV7-2	TRBJ1-1	TGTGCCAGCGGGACAGGACGGAACACTGAAGCTTTCTTT	CASGTGRNTEAFF
.	TRBD1	TRBV19	TRBJ2-4	TGTGCCAGTAGTCTCCTGACAGGGGGACTAGCCAAAAACATTCAGTACTTC	CASSLLTGGLAKNIQYF
.	TRBD2	TRBV7-7	TRBJ2-5	TGTGCTAGCAGCTTCGGGACTAGCGGGAGCCCAGAGACCCAGTACTTC	CASSFGTSGSPETQYF
.	.	TRBV6-4	TRBJ2-3	TGTGCCAGCAGTGACTCGGAGGGGGGGCCAGATACGCAGTATTTT	CASSDSEGGPDTQYF
.	TRBD1	TRBV6-5	TRBJ1-6	TGTGCCAGCAATCAGGGGGATTCACCCCTCCACTTT	CASNQGDSPLHF
few	.	TRBV7-9	TRBJ1-2	TGTGCCAGCAGCCAAAGGACAGAACATGGCTACACCTTC	CASSQRTEHGYTF
.	.	TRBV7-9	TRBJ1-2	TGTGCCAGCAGCTTAAGGGGTATAGATGGCTACACCTTC	CASSLRGIDGYTF
.	TRBD1	TRBV10-3	TRBJ1-6	TGTGCCATCAGAGCGACAGGGGCCACCTATAATTCACCCCTCCACTTT	CAIRATGATYNSPLHF
once	.	TRBV25-1	TRBJ2-2	TGTGCCAGCAGTGATCCAGGGCGATACACCGGGGAGCTGTTTTTT	CASSDPGRYTGELFF
.	TRBD1	TRBV19	TRBJ1-5	TGTGCCAGTAGTAGGGACAGGCCTACCGATCAGCCCCAGCATTTT	CASSRDRPTDQPQHF
.	.	TRBV10-3	TRBJ2-3	TGTGCCATCAGTGAGTTCGGGGGTTTTAATATCCCTACGGATACGCAGTATTTT	CAISEFGGFNIPTDTQYF
.	.	TRBV10-2	TRBJ2-7	TGCGCCAGCACAAAGACAGGTCGGCCCTACGAGCAGTACTTC	CASTKTGRPYEQYF
.	.	TRBV18	TRBJ1-6	TGTGCCAGCTCCCCGGGATACAATAATTCACCCCTCCACTTT	CASSPGYNNSPLHF
.	.	TRBV5-6	TRBJ1-3	TGTGCCAGCAGGCTGACACGATCTGGAAACACCATATATTTT	CASRLTRSGNTIYF
.	TRBD2	TRBV10-1	TRBJ2-2	TGCGCCAGCAGTGCTAGCGGGGGGGCTAGCGGGGAGCTGTTTTTT	CASSASGGASGELFF
.	TRBD2	TRBV6-5	TRBJ2-1	TGTGCCAGCAGCCTCTGGCGGGGGGGCTACAATGAGCAGTTCTTC	CASSLWRGGYNEQFF
.	.	TRBV12-3/TRBV12-4	TRBJ2-7	TGTGCCAGCAGCCGAAGGACTTACGAGCAGTACTTC	CASSRRTYEQYF
.	.	TRBV5-1	TRBJ2-3	TGCGCCAGCCACGACAGGACAGAGATGACTAGCACAGATACGCAGTATTTT	CASHDRTEMTSTDTQYF
.	TRBD2	TRBV7-2	TRBJ2-5	TGTGCCAGCAGCTTAGTAGCGGGGGGGTACGAGACCCAGTACTTC	CASSLVAGGYETQYF
many	TRBD1	TRBV27	TRBJ2-7	TGTGCCAGCAGCCGCGGGACAGGGTTCAACGAGCAGTACTTC	CASSRGTGFNEQYF